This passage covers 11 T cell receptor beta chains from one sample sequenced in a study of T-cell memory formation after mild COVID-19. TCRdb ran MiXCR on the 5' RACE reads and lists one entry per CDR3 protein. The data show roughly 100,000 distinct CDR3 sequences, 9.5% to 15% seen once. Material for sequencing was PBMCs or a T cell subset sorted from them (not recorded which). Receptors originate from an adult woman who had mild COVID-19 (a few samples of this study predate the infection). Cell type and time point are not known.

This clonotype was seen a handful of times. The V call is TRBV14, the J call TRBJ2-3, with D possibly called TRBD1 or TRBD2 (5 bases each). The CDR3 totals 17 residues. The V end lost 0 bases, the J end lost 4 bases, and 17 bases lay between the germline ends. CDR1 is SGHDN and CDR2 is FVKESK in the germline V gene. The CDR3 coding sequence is TGTGCCAGCAGCCAAGAATCCAGGGTGAGAGGGGCAGATACGCAGTATTTT. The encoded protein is CASSQESRVRGADTQYF.

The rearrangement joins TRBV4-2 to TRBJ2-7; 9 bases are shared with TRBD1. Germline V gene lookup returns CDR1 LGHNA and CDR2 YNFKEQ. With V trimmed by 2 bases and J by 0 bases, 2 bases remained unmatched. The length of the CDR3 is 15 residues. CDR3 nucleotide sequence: TGTGCCAGCAGCCAAACGGACAGGGGCTCCTACGAGCAGTACTTC. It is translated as CASSQTDRGSYEQYF.

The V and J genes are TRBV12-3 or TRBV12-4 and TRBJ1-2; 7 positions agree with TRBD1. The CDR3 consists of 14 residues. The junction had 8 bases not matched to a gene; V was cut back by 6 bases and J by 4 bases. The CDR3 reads CASSPLTGPYGYTF. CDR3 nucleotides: TGTGCCAGCAGCCCGCTGACAGGGCCCTATGGCTACACCTTC.

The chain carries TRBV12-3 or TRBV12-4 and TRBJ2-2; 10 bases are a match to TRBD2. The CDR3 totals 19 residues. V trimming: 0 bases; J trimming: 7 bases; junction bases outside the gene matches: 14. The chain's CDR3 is CASSLALTAGGPVDGELFF. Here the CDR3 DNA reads TGTGCCAGCAGTTTAGCGCTAACAGCGGGGGGGCCTGTCGACGGGGAGCTGTTTTTT.

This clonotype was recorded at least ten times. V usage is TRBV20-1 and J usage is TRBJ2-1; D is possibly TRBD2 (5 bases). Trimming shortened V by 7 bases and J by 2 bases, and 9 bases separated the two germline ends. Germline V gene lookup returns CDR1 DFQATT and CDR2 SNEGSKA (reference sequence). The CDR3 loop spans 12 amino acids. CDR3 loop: CSVEGPYNEQFF. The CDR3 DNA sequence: TGCAGTGTAGAGGGTCCCTACAATGAGCAGTTCTTC.

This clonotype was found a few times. The CDR3 sequence: CASSLRTELAGGTDTQYF. The CDR3, as DNA: TGTGCCAGCAGCTTACGGACCGAACTAGCGGGAGGCACAGATACGCAGTATTTT. The V call is TRBV7-2, the J call TRBJ2-3; TRBD2 matches 11 bases. This CDR3 contains 18 residues. Germline values: CDR1 SGHTA, CDR2 FQGNSA. Losses at the gene ends were 2 bases for V and 1 base for J; bases not matched to a gene: 8. Variable domain in full (rest from reference TRBV7-2 and TRBJ2-3): GAGVSQSPSNKVTEKGKDVELRCDPISGHTALYWYRQSLGQGLEFLIYFQGNSAPDKSGLPSDRFSAERTGGSVSTLTIQRTQQEDSAVYLCASSLRTELAGGTDTQYFGPGTRLTVL.

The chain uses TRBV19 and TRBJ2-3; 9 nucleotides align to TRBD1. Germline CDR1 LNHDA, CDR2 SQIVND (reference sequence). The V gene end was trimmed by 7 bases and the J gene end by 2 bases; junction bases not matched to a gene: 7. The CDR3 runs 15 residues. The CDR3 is CASTLGQGPTDTQYF. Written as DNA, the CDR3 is TGTGCCAGTACCTTGGGACAGGGACCCACAGATACGCAGTATTTT.

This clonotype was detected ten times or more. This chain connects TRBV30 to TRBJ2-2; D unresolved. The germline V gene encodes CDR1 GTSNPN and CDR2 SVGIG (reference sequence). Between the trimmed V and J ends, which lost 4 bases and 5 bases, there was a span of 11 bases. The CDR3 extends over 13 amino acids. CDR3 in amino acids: CAWMQDITGELFF. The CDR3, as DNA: TGTGCCTGGATGCAGGATATTACCGGGGAGCTGTTTTTT.

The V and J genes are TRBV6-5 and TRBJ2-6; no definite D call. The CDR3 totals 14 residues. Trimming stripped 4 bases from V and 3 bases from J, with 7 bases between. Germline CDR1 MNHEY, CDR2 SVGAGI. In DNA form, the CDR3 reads TGTGCCAGCAGTTTTCTAGGTGGGGCCAACGTCCTGACTTTC. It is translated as CASSFLGGANVLTF.

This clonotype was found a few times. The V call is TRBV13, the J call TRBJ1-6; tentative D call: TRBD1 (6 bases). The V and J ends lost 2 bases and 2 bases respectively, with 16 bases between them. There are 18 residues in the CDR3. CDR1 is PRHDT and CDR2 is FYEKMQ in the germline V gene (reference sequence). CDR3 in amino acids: CASSLSLQGPTYNSPLHF. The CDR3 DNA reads TGTGCCAGCAGCTTATCCCTACAGGGACCTACCTATAATTCACCCCTCCACTTT.

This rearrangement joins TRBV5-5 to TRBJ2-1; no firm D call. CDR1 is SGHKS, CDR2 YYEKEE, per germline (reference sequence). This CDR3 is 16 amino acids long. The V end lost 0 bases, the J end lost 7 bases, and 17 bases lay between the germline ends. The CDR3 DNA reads TGTGCCAGCAGCTTGGGGGCTGGGTCCCTAAGGAATGAGCAGTTCTTC. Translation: CASSLGAGSLRNEQFF.